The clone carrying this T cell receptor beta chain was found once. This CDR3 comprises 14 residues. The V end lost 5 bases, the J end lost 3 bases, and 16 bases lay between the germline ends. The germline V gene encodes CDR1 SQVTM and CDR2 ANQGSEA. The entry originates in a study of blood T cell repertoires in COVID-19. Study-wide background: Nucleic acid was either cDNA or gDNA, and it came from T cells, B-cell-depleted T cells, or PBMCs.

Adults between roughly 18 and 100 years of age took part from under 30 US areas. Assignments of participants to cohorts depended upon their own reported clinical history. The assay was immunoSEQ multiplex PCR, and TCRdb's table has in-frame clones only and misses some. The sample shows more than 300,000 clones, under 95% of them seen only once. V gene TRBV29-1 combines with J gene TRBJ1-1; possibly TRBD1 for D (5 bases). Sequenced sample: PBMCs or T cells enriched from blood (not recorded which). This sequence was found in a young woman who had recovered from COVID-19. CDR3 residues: CSVLVPGLYTEAFF. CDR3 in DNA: TGCAGCGTTTTGGTTCCAGGGTTGTACACTGAAGCTTTCTTT.